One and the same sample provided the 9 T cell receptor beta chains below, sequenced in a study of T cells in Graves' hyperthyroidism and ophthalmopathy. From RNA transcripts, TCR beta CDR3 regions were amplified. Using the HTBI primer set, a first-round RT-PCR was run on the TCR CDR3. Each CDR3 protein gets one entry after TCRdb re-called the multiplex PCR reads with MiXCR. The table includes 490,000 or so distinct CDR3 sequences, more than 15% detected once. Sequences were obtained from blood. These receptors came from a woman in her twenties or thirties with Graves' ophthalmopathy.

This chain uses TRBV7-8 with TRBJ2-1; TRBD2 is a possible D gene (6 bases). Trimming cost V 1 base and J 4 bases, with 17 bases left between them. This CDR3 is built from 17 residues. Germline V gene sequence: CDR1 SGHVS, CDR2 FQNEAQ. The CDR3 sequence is CASSLVNGGITYNEQFF. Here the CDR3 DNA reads TGTGCCAGCAGCTTAGTTAACGGCGGGATTACTTACAATGAGCAGTTCTTC.

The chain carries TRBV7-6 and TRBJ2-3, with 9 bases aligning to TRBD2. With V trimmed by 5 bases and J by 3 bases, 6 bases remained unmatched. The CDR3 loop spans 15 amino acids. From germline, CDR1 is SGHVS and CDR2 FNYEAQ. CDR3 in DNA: TGTGCCAGCAGCCTCGATAGCGGGAGAACAGATACGCAGTATTTT. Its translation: CASSLDSGRTDTQYF.

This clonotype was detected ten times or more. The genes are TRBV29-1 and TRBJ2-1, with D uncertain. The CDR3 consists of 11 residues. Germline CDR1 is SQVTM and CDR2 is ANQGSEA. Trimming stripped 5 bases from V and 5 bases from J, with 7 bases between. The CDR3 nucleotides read TGCAGCGTTTTGAGGAACAATGAGCAGTTCTTC. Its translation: CSVLRNNEQFF.

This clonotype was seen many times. CDR3 coding DNA: TGTGCCAGCAGCTTAGCCCTAGCGGAGACAGATACGCAGTATTTT. This translates into CASSLALAETDTQYF. The chain links TRBV7-2 to TRBJ2-3; TRBD2 matches 7 bases. This CDR3 has 15 amino acids. CDR1 is SGHTA and CDR2 is FQGNSA in the germline V gene. The V segment lost 0 bases and the J segment 3 bases; nucleotides outside the gene matches: 3.

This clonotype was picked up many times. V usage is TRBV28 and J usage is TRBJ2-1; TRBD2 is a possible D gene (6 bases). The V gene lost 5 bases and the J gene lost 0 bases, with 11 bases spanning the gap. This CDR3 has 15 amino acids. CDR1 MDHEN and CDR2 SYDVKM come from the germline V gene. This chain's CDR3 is CASSRAGSSYNEQFF. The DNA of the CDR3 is TGTGCCAGCAGTAGGGCGGGAAGCTCCTACAATGAGCAGTTCTTC.

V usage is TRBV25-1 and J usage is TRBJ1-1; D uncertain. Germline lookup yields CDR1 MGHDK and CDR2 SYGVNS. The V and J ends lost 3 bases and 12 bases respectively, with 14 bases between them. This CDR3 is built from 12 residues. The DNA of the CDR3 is TGTGCCAGCAGTGAGGGATCCTTGGCCCCTTTCTTT. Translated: CASSEGSLAPFF.

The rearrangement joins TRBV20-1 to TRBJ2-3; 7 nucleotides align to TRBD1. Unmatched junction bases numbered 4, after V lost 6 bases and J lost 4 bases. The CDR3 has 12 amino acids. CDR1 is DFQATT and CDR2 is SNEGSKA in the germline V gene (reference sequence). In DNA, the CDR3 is TGCAGTGCCCAAGGGGGCGCAGATACGCAGTATTTT. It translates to CSAQGGADTQYF.

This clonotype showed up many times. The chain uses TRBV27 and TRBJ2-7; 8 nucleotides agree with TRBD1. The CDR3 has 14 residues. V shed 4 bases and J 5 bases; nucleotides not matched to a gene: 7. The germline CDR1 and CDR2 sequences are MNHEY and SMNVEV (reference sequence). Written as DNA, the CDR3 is TGTGCCAGCAGTTCCGACAGGGGCCGGAACGAGCAGTACTTC. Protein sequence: CASSSDRGRNEQYF.

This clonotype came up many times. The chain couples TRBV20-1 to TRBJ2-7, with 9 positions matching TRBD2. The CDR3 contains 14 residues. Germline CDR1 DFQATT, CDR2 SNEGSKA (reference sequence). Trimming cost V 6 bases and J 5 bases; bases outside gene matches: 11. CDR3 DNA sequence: TGCAGTGCGCGGCGGGAGGGCCTTATCCACGAGCAGTACTTC. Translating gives CSARREGLIHEQYF.